The 30 T cell receptor beta chains in this list originate from one sample, sequenced in a study of metastatic and nonmetastatic thyroid tumors. Prior to thyroid surgery, none of the patients had received any treatment. TCRdb re-called the PCR reads with MiXCR. The sample has roughly 20,000 clones; 34% are singletons. The sample taken for sequencing was tumor tissue. The receptors were gathered from a female donor with papillary thyroid cancer or a benign thyroid nodule (not recorded which). Some clones in this sample may be carry-over from other donors' samples.

The V and J genes are TRBV5-1 and TRBJ1-2; TRBD1 matches at 9 bases. Per the germline V gene, CDR1 is SGHRS and CDR2 is YFSETQ. This CDR3 contains 15 residues. V shed 8 bases, J shed 5 bases, and the junction held 13 bases outside the gene matches. For the CDR3, the DNA is TGCGCCAGGGGGGACAGGGCAGAGAGGAGGTATGGCTACACCTTC. It translates to CARGDRAERRYGYTF.

As for this clone: Compared with germline, one end of the junction differs, possibly owing to a read error. The J gene is TRBJ2-1, the V gene TRBV20-1; possible D gene TRBD1, 6 bases. The V gene's germline CDR1 is DFQATT and CDR2 SNEGSKA (reference sequence). The CDR3 is 15 amino acids. CDR3 residues: CSARDAGVGHNERFF. CDR3 DNA sequence: TGCAGTGCCAGGGACGCGGGTGTGGGACACAATGAGCGGTTCTTC.

The V call is TRBV30, the J call TRBJ2-7; D tentatively fits TRBD1 or TRBD2 (5 bases each). Between the trimmed V and J ends, which lost 3 bases and 5 bases, there was a span of 14 bases. Looked up from germline, CDR1 is GTSNPN and CDR2 is SVGIG (reference sequence). This CDR3 spans 13 amino acids. CDR3 residues: CAWRYKGSDEQYF. The CDR3 DNA reads TGTGCCTGGAGGTATAAGGGGAGCGACGAGCAGTACTTC.

This chain uses TRBV11-1 with TRBJ2-1; TRBD2 is a possible D gene (5 bases). Germline loops: CDR1 SGHAT, CDR2 FQDESV (reference sequence). V lost 1 base and J 0 bases, leaving 7 bases between the germline ends. There are 15 residues in the CDR3. This CDR3 reads CASSLVGVSYNEQFF. The DNA for the CDR3 is TGTGCCAGCAGCTTAGTCGGGGTCTCCTACAATGAGCAGTTCTTC. The whole variable domain, remainder taken from reference TRBV11-1 and TRBJ2-1, is EAEVAQSPRYKITEKSQAVAFWCDPISGHATLYWYRQILGQGPELLVQFQDESVVDDSQLPKDRFSAERLKGVDSTLKIQPAELGDSAMYLCASSLVGVSYNEQFFGPGTRLTVL.

A single count supports this clone. The chain recombines TRBV7-3 with TRBJ1-3; D remains unclear. CDR3 length equals 14 residues. Germline values: CDR1 SGHTA, CDR2 FQGTGA. Deletions cut 6 bases from V and 3 bases from J, with 12 bases between. CDR3 region: CASSSAPSGNTIYF. CDR3 nucleotides: TGTGCCAGCAGTTCTGCCCCCAGTGGAAACACCATATATTTT.

The chain recombines TRBV6-1 with TRBJ2-7; D is perhaps TRBD1 or TRBD2 (6 bases each). V lost 5 bases and J lost 3, with 14 bases in between. This CDR3 has 14 residues. CDR1 MNHNS and CDR2 SASEGT come from the germline V gene. Written as DNA, the CDR3 is TGTGCCAGCAGTTCGGTACAGGGAGGCTACGAGCAGTACTTC. Translating gives CASSSVQGGYEQYF.

This clone was detected ten times or more. The rearrangement links TRBV5-1 to TRBJ1-1; D ambiguous. Germline-derived CDR1 and CDR2 are SGHRS and YFSETQ. V was pared by 2 bases and J by 10 bases, with 12 bases between. CDR3 length: 12 amino acids. In DNA form, the CDR3 reads TGCGCCAGCAGCTTAGGTGGCGAGACAGCTTTCTTT. Translating it yields CASSLGGETAFF.

The chain has TRBV28 and TRBJ1-5; TRBD1 might be the D (6 bases). This CDR3 is built from 14 residues. CDR1 is MDHEN, CDR2 SYDVKM, per germline. Trimming left V 4 bases short and J 4 bases short, with 11 bases between. This CDR3 reads CASSSGHGNQPQHF. The CDR3, as DNA: TGTGCCAGCAGTTCGGGACATGGAAATCAGCCCCAGCATTTT.

This chain connects TRBV6-1 to TRBJ2-1, with D tentatively TRBD1 (5 bases). The CDR3 consists of 14 residues. In germline, CDR1 is MNHNS, CDR2 SASEGT. Trimming took off 10 bases at V and 0 bases at J, with 13 bases between the two ends. This CDR3 is CATSRAPSYNEQFF. CDR3 bases: TGTGCCACCTCCAGGGCCCCCTCCTACAATGAGCAGTTCTTC.

This clone was seen only a few times. This chain connects TRBV7-8 to TRBJ2-7; 8 bases fit TRBD1. This CDR3 spans 15 amino acids. J was trimmed by 3 bases and V by 1 base; bases with no gene match: 5. The V gene's germline CDR1 is SGHVS and CDR2 FQNEAQ. This CDR3 reads CASSLDPDRDYEQYF. The CDR3, as DNA: TGTGCCAGCAGCTTAGATCCGGACAGGGACTACGAGCAGTACTTC.

This clone was counted between two and nine times. One junction end does not reproduce the germline sequence, and a read error may be involved. The V and J genes are TRBV27 and TRBJ2-7; 7 bases are shared with TRBD1. The CDR3 is 14 residues long. The germline V gene has CDR1 MNHEY and CDR2 SMNVEV (reference sequence). This chain's CDR3 is CASSLIGTAYEQYF. Written as DNA, the CDR3 is TGTGCCAGCAGTTTAATTGGGACAGCCTATGAGCAGTACTTC.

V and J are TRBV28 and TRBJ2-7; 10 positions match TRBD1. CDR1 and CDR2 from the germline V gene are MDHEN and SYDVKM. This CDR3 region has 14 residues. Losses at the gene ends were 8 bases for V and 4 bases for J; bases not matched to a gene: 8. The CDR3 DNA reads as TGTGCCAGCTCGATGGACAGGGGGAGGTACGAGCAGTACTTC. Residues: CASSMDRGRYEQYF. Full variable domain (outside the CDR3, taken from reference TRBV28 and TRBJ2-7): DVKVTQSSRYLVKRTGEKVFLECVQDMDHENMFWYRQDPGLGLRLIYFSYDVKMKEKGDIPEGYSVSREKKERFSLILESASTNQTSMYLCASSMDRGRYEQYFGPGTRLTVT.

The table lists this clone with a few counts. V usage is TRBV6-1 and J usage is TRBJ2-1; 7 bases are shared with TRBD2. The CDR3 covers 14 residues. Germline CDR1 MNHNS, CDR2 SASEGT. The V and J ends lost 5 bases and 7 bases, in that order; junction bases with no gene match: 8. The CDR3 loop reads CASSRDYLGNEQFF. The DNA of the CDR3 is TGTGCCAGCAGTCGGGACTATTTGGGGAATGAGCAGTTCTTC.

This sequence joins TRBV5-1 and TRBJ1-1; D is ambiguous. The CDR3 totals 15 residues. V was shortened by 4 bases and J by 2 bases, with 15 bases between the two germline ends. From germline, CDR1 is SGHRS and CDR2 YFSETQ. The CDR3, as DNA: TGCGCCAGCAGCCCCGGGTCGGAGATAAACACTGAAGCTTTCTTT. It codes for CASSPGSEINTEAFF.

This clone was seen only a few times. One junction end disagrees with the germline gene, perhaps due to a read error. The genes are TRBV7-3 and TRBJ2-3; 15 positions agree with TRBD2. The CDR3 runs 19 residues. The germline CDR1 and CDR2 sequences are SGHTA and FQGTGA. The CDR3 DNA sequence: TGTGCCAGCAGCTTTACCCGGACTAGCGGGAGGGGGGGCACACATACGCAGTATTTT. Its protein product is CASSFTRTSGRGGTHTQYF.

In its sample, this clone ranks as medium-sized. The chain couples TRBV7-8 to TRBJ2-1; maybe TRBD2 (6 bases). The ends were cut back, 1 base at V and 7 bases at J, with 14 bases in the middle. Germline CDR1 is SGHVS and CDR2 is FQNEAQ. The CDR3 sequence is 15 residues long. CDR3 sequence: CASSLVGVAVNEQFF. The DNA for the CDR3 is TGTGCCAGCAGCTTAGTGGGGGTAGCGGTTAATGAGCAGTTCTTC.

The gene calls are TRBV12-3 or TRBV12-4 and TRBJ1-2, with TRBD1 matching 7 bases. This CDR3 comprises 16 residues. With V trimmed by 5 bases and J by 4 bases, 13 bases remained unmatched. The CDR3 loop is CASSTTSGGPGYGYTF. The CDR3 nucleotides read TGTGCCAGCAGTACTACGTCAGGGGGGCCCGGCTATGGCTACACCTTC.

The chain has TRBV27 and TRBJ1-3; TRBD1 aligns across 7 bases. The ends lost 4 bases at V and 3 bases at J; junction bases unmatched: 3. The germline V gene encodes CDR1 MNHEY and CDR2 SMNVEV (reference sequence). This CDR3 contains 14 residues. CDR3 protein: CASSSTGVGNTIYF. The CDR3 region has the DNA TGTGCCAGCAGTTCTACAGGGGTTGGAAACACCATATATTTT.

In the case of this clone: At one end, the junction sequence differs from germline, possibly due to a read error. The chain has TRBV27 and TRBJ1-6; unclear D gene. This CDR3 region has 14 residues. Germline-derived CDR1 and CDR2 are MNHEY and SMNVEV (reference sequence). The CDR3 here is CASSLISGNSPLHF. In DNA form, the CDR3 reads TGTGCCAGCAGTTTAATTAGTGGTAATTCACCCCTACACTTT.

The CDR3 region is CASWGRGLSYTF. In DNA, the CDR3 is TGTGCCAGCTGGGGCAGGGGGCTGAGCTACACCTTC. This chain uses TRBV6-1 with TRBJ1-2; 8 nucleotides match TRBD1. Trimming at V came to 8 bases and at J to 9 bases, leaving 8 bases not matched to a gene. The CDR3 sequence is 12 residues long. Germline V CDR1 and CDR2: MNHNS, SASEGT.

The chain couples TRBV12-5 to TRBJ2-2; 8 bases map to TRBD1. Germline V lookup: CDR1 LGHNT, CDR2 FRNRAP. The CDR3 covers 17 residues. With 2 bases clipped from V and 1 base from J, the junction kept 6 bases outside the gene matches. The CDR3 sequence: CASGLSYRGENTGELFF. CDR3 in DNA: TGTGCTAGTGGTTTGTCATACAGGGGGGAGAACACCGGGGAGCTGTTTTTT.

This clone is large within its sample. The V and J genes are TRBV7-8 and TRBJ2-7; maybe TRBD2 (6 bases). V dropped 4 bases and J dropped 1 base, with 14 bases sitting between them. This CDR3 region has 15 residues. Germline V lookup: CDR1 SGHVS, CDR2 FQNEAQ. CDR3 protein: CASSSWAGWSYEQYF. For the CDR3, the DNA is TGTGCCAGCAGCTCCTGGGCGGGATGGTCCTACGAGCAGTACTTC.

This sequence joins TRBV2 and TRBJ2-7; 7 bases align to TRBD2. Germline lookup yields CDR1 SNHLY and CDR2 FYNNEI. The CDR3 runs 19 residues. The trim removed 7 bases at V and 1 base at J, leaving 22 bases unmatched. The CDR3 nucleotides are TGTGCCAGCACCATCCACCTTGGGGGGGGAGGGCTCGCTTCCTACGAGCAGTACTTC. This translates into CASTIHLGGGGLASYEQYF.

The table lists this clone with a few counts. The chain joins TRBV19 to TRBJ1-4, with 7 bases fitting TRBD1. V gave up 5 bases and J gave up 3 bases; unmatched junction bases: 6. CDR1 and CDR2 (germline): LNHDA, SQIVND (reference sequence). The CDR3 extends over 15 amino acids. As DNA, the CDR3 is TGTGCCAGTAGTGGCAGGGGGGCGCCTAATGAAAAACTGTTTTTT. Translated, it gives CASSGRGAPNEKLFF.

Concerning this clone: One junction end does not reproduce the germline sequence, and a read error may be involved. The gene calls are TRBV6-1 and TRBJ2-2; unclear D gene. CDR3 size: 14 residues. Germline V gene sequence: CDR1 MNHNS, CDR2 SASEGT. The CDR3 loop reads CASREAGNTGELFF. The CDR3 nucleotides are TGTGCCAGCAGAGAAGCAGGAAACACCGGGGAGCTGTTTTTT.

As for this clone: The junction differs from germline at one of its ends, possibly a read error. This chain joins TRBV20-1 and TRBJ2-7; D gene unclear. The CDR3 extends over 12 amino acids. Germline V lookup: CDR1 DFQATT, CDR2 SNEGSKA (reference sequence). CDR3 sequence reads: CSKTGNSYEQNF. The CDR3 DNA reads as TGCAGTAAAACGGGCAATAGCTACGAGCAGAACTTC.

Concerning this clone itself: At one end the junction does not follow the germline gene, possibly because of a read error. V usage is TRBV20-1 and J usage is TRBJ2-7; perhaps TRBD1 as D (6 bases). The germline V gene encodes CDR1 DFQATT and CDR2 SNEGSKA (reference sequence). The CDR3 is 12 amino acids. For the CDR3, the DNA is TGCAGTGCTAGGGGACACAATTCCCACGGAGGCTTC. Its protein is CSARGHNSHGGF.

This clone was seen more than once but under ten times. The rearrangement uses TRBV6-1 and TRBJ2-5, with 7 nucleotides matching TRBD2. The CDR3 has 15 amino acids. V lost 6 bases to trimming and J lost 5 bases; unmatched junction nucleotides: 12. Germline V gives CDR1 MNHNS, CDR2 SASEGT. The CDR3: CASRGWGEGRETQYF. The CDR3 DNA reads TGTGCCAGCAGAGGATGGGGGGAGGGTCGGGAGACCCAGTACTTC.

This clone was counted a few times. This chain links TRBV24-1 with TRBJ1-2; a possible D gene is TRBD1 (6 bases). Germline V lookup: CDR1 KGHDR, CDR2 SFDVKD. Between the trimmed V and J ends, which lost 4 bases and 4 bases, there was a span of 9 bases. The CDR3 length is 13 residues. In DNA form, the CDR3 reads TGTGCCACCAGTGAACAACAGGGCTATGGCTACACCTTC. Translated: CATSEQQGYGYTF.

With regard to this clone: At one boundary the junction diverges from the germline segment, which might be a read error. This chain uses TRBV6-1 with TRBJ2-7, with 13 bases aligning to TRBD2. The CDR3 contains 16 residues. Germline V CDR1 and CDR2: MNHNS, SASEGT. CDR3 in amino acids: CASSEASPGLAGLLSF. In DNA, the CDR3 is TGTGCCAGCAGTGAAGCGAGCCCGGGACTAGCGGGGTTGCTCTCCTTC.